The rows below give T cell receptor beta chains drawn from one sample of a study of blood T cell repertoires in COVID-19. Using immunoSEQ multiplex PCR, the repertoire was profiled, and TCRdb retains in-frame clones only, with some absent. Of approximately 110,000 clones in the sample, approximately 85% were seen once. The specimen was peripheral blood. The source of these receptors is a woman aged 80 or older with COVID-19, enrolled during active disease. CDR3s include the opening cysteine and the closing phenylalanine or tryptophan. D genes are given only for firm matches. Clone size is stated in some rows and not others, as once, few, many or a class when expanded.

clone_size j_call cdr3_length d_call v_call cdr3_nt cdr3_aa
few TRBJ1-3 15 TRBD1 TRBV27 TGTGCCAGCAGGCCGACAGGGCGGGCTGGAAACACCATATATTTT CASRPTGRAGNTIYF
- TRBJ2-5 17 - TRBV6-1 TGTGCCAGCAGTGAATTTGCGGTCGAGGGTCTACAAGAGACCCAGTACTTC CASSEFAVEGLQETQYF
- TRBJ1-1 16 TRBD1 TRBV7-8 TGTGCCAGCAGTTACCGGACAGGGGGAAGGAACACTGAAGCTTTCTTT CASSYRTGGRNTEAFF
- TRBJ1-2 16 TRBD1 TRBV5-1 TGCGCCAGCAGCTTGGCTCTTACAGGGGGACGGGATGGCTACACCTTC CASSLALTGGRDGYTF
- TRBJ1-1 15 - TRBV7-2 TGTGCCAGCAGCGAAGACAGTACCATGAACACTGAAGCTTTCTTT CASSEDSTMNTEAFF
- TRBJ2-7 14 - TRBV5-6 TGTGCCAGCAGCTTCCGCCGACAAACATACGAGCAGTACTTC CASSFRRQTYEQYF
once TRBJ2-7 16 - TRBV4-2 TGTGCCAGCAGCCAAGATATACTAGGGGGAGCAGGCGAGCAGTACTTC CASSQDILGGAGEQYF
- TRBJ2-1 15 TRBD2 TRBV5-1 TGCGCCAGCAGCTTGGTAGCGGGAGTGTCGGGAGAGCAGTTCTTC CASSLVAGVSGEQFF
- TRBJ2-5 14 TRBD2 TRBV24-1 TGTGCCACGGCCGAGGGAGGGAATACAGAGACCCAGTACTTC CATAEGGNTETQYF
- TRBJ1-1 15 - TRBV5-1 TGCGCCAGCAGCCCTTTGACATCAGGGAACACTGAAGCTTTCTTT CASSPLTSGNTEAFF
- TRBJ2-7 16 TRBD2 TRBV9 TGTGCCAGCAGCGTAGGTGTAGCGGGAGGGCTCGACGAGCAGTACTTC CASSVGVAGGLDEQYF
- TRBJ2-3 11 - TRBV6-2/TRBV6-3 TGTGCCAGCAGTTCTCCGCGGGACCAGTATTTT CASSSPRDQYF
- TRBJ2-5 14 - TRBV2 TGTGCCAGCCTAGAGTTGGACAACCAAGAGACCCAGTACTTC CASLELDNQETQYF
- TRBJ1-2 16 - TRBV27 TGTGCCAGCAGTTTCTCCCAACAGGGCCGGGCCTATGGCTACACCTTC CASSFSQQGRAYGYTF
- TRBJ2-6 16 - TRBV6-2/TRBV6-3 TGTGCCAGCAGTTACGACAGAAGCTCTGGGGCCAACGTCCTGACTTTC CASSYDRSSGANVLTF
- TRBJ2-7 13 TRBD2 TRBV18 TGTGCCAGCGTGGAAGGACTAGGCAACGAGCAGTACTTC CASVEGLGNEQYF
- TRBJ2-5 14 - TRBV19 TGTGCCAGTAGTATAGGGAGGGCCCAAGAGACCCAGTACTTC CASSIGRAQETQYF
- TRBJ2-1 15 - TRBV5-1 TGCGCCAGCAATCTGGACTCCAGCTCCTACAATGAGCAGTTCTTC CASNLDSSSYNEQFF
- TRBJ1-5 15 TRBD1 TRBV27 TGTGCCAGCAGTCCAGGGGGGCCCCGCAATCAGCCCCAGCATTTT CASSPGGPRNQPQHF
- TRBJ2-7 15 TRBD2 TRBV5-8 TGTGCCAGCAGCTTGGCCTTGGGACTAGCGCCGATACAGTACTTC CASSLALGLAPIQYF
- TRBJ2-1 16 TRBD2 TRBV3-1/TRBV3-2 TGTGCCAGCAGCCAAGATTCTCTAGCGGGGAACAATGAGCAGTTCTTC CASSQDSLAGNNEQFF
- TRBJ2-5 17 TRBD2 TRBV4-3 TGCGCCAGCAGCCAAGAGGGGGGAGGGGCACACGAAGAGACCCAGTACTTC CASSQEGGGAHEETQYF
- TRBJ2-2 17 - TRBV9 TGTGCCAGCAGCGTAGCGACCGGGACTTCGAACACCGGGGAGCTGTTTTTT CASSVATGTSNTGELFF
- TRBJ1-5 15 TRBD1 TRBV28 TGTGCCAGCAGGACCGGGACAGCTAGCAATCAGCCCCAGCATTTT CASRTGTASNQPQHF
- TRBJ2-7 15 - TRBV7-2 TGTGCCAGCAGCTTACGCAGACAGCCCTCCTACGAGCAGTACTTC CASSLRRQPSYEQYF
- TRBJ2-3 15 TRBD2 TRBV7-3 TGTGCCAGCAGCTTTGGCGGGAGGGACACAGATACGCAGTATTTT CASSFGGRDTDTQYF
few TRBJ2-7 14 - TRBV6-2/TRBV6-3 TGTGCCAGCAGCCGGGACATTCTCTCCTACGAGCAGTACTTC CASSRDILSYEQYF
- TRBJ2-5 14 TRBD2 TRBV11-2 TGTGCCAGCAGCCCGTCTAGCGGGAAAGAGACCCAGTACTTC CASSPSSGKETQYF
once TRBJ2-3 12 - TRBV9 TGTGCCAGCACCCCTTTTTCGGATACGCAGTATTTT CASTPFSDTQYF
- TRBJ2-2 14 TRBD1 TRBV6-5 TGTGCCAGCAGGGGACAGCTGAACACCGGGGAGCTGTTTTTT CASRGQLNTGELFF
- TRBJ2-1 15 TRBD2 TRBV19 TGTGCCAGCTCACTAGCGGGAGAGGCCTACAATGAGCAGTTCTTC CASSLAGEAYNEQFF
- TRBJ2-5 14 TRBD1 TRBV28 TGTGCCAGCAGTCCGGGACAGGATCCAGAGACCCAGTACTTC CASSPGQDPETQYF
- TRBJ1-6 16 - TRBV9 TGTGCCAGCAGCGGCACCCACCTGAGGAATAATTCACCCCTCCACTTT CASSGTHLRNNSPLHF
- TRBJ1-6 12 - TRBV27 TGTGCCAGCAGTTTCCGGGATTCACCCCTCCACTTT CASSFRDSPLHF
- TRBJ1-2 15 - TRBV19 TGTGCCAGTAGTGAACCGGGAAAAGCTAACTATGGCTACACCTTC CASSEPGKANYGYTF
- TRBJ1-5 17 TRBD1 TRBV10-3 TGTGCCATCAGTGAGTCGTTCAGGACAGGTCAAGGTCAGCCCCAGCATTTT CAISESFRTGQGQPQHF
- TRBJ1-1 14 TRBD1 TRBV10-1 TGCGCCAGCAGGGTGACAGGGAGGAACACTGAAGCTTTCTTT CASRVTGRNTEAFF
- TRBJ1-5 14 - TRBV6-6 TGTGCCAGCAGTTTCACCCCCTACAATCAGCCCCAGCATTTT CASSFTPYNQPQHF
- TRBJ1-1 12 - TRBV6-6 TGTGCCAGCAGCGACGCGCCGGGTCGAGCTTTCTTT CASSDAPGRAFF
- TRBJ1-1 14 - TRBV11-2 TGTGCCAGCAGCTACCTTCCCAGGAACACTGAAGCTTTCTTT CASSYLPRNTEAFF
- TRBJ2-3 15 - TRBV27 TGTGCCAGCAGTTTCAAGGGAGCGGCCACAGATACGCAGTATTTT CASSFKGAATDTQYF
- TRBJ2-7 15 - TRBV15 TGTGCCACCAGCAGGACCAGGGAATCGGTCTACGAGCAGTACTTC CATSRTRESVYEQYF
- TRBJ1-2 13 TRBD1 TRBV2 TGTGCCAGCAGCGCGCGACAGGGGTATGCTTTCACCTTC CASSARQGYAFTF
once TRBJ1-3 16 TRBD1 TRBV5-6 TGTGCCAGCAGCATCAGGGGGAAACTCTCTGGAAACACCATATATTTT CASSIRGKLSGNTIYF
- TRBJ2-5 14 TRBD1 TRBV7-9 TGTGCCAGCAGGGGACAGGGGGCCGAGGAGACCCAGTACTTC CASRGQGAEETQYF
- TRBJ1-4 11 TRBD1 TRBV4-1 TGCGCCAGCAGCTTAGGACAGGGACTGTTTTTT CASSLGQGLFF
- TRBJ1-1 14 - TRBV28 TGTGCCAGCAGTTTACTCTCCCCGGTAACTGAAGCTTTCTTT CASSLLSPVTEAFF
- TRBJ1-5 12 - TRBV28 TGTGCCAGCCAGAATCTCCATCAGCCCCAGCATTTT CASQNLHQPQHF